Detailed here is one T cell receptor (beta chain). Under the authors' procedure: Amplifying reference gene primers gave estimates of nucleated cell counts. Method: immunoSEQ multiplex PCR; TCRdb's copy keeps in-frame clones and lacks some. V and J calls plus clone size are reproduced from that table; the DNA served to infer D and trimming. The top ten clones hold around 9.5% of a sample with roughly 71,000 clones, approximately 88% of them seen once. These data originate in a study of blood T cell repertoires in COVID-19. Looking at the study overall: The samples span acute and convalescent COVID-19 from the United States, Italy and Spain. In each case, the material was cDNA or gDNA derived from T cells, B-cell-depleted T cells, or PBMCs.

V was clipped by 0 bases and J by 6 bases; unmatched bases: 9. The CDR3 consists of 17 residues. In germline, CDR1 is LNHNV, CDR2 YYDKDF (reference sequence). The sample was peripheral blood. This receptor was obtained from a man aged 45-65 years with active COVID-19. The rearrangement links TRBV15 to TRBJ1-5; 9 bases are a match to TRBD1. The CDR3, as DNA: TGTGCCACCAGCAGAGATGCGGGGACAGGGTTTGGTCAGCCCCAGCATTTT. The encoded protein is CATSRDAGTGFGQPQHF.